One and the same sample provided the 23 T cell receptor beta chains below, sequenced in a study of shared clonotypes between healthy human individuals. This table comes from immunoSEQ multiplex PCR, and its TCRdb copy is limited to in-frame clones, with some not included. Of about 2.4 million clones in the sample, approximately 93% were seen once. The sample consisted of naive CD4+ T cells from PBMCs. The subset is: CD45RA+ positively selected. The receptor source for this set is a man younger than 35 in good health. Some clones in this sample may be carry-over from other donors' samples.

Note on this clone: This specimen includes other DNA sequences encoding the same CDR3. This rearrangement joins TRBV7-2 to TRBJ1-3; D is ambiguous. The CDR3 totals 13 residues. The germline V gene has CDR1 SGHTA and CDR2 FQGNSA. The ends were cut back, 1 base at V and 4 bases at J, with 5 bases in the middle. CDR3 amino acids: CASSLEGGNTIYF. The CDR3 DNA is TGTGCCAGCAGCTTAGAGGGCGGAAACACCATATATTTT.

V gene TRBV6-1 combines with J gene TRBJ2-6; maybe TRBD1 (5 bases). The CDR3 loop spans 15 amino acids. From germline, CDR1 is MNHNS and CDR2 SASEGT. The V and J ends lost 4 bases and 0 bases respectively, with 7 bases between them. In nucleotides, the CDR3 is TGTGCCAGCAGTGTCGACAGCTCTGGGGCCAACGTCCTGACTTTC. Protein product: CASSVDSSGANVLTF.

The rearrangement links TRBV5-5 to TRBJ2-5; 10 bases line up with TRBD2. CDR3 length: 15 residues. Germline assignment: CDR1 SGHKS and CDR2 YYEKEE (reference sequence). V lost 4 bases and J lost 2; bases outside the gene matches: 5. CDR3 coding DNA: TGTGCCAGCAGCACACTAGCGGGATCACAAGAGACCCAGTACTTC. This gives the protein CASSTLAGSQETQYF.

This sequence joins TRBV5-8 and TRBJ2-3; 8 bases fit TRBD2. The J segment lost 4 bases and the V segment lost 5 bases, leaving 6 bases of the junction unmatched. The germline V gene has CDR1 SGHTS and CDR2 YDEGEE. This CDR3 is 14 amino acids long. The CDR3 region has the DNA TGTGCCAGCAGTAAGAGCGGGAGTTCAGATACGCAGTATTTT. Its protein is CASSKSGSSDTQYF.

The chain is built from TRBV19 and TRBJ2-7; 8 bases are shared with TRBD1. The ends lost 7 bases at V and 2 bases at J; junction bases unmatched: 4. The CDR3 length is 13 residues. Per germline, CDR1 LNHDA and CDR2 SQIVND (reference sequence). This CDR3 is CASKMTGAYEQYF. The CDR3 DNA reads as TGTGCCAGTAAGATGACAGGGGCCTACGAGCAGTACTTC. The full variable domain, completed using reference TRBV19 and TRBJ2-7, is DGGITQSPKYLFRKEGQNVTLSCEQNLNHDAMYWYRQDPGQGLRLIYYSQIVNDFQKGDIAEGYSVSREKKESFPLTVTSAQKNPTAFYLCASKMTGAYEQYFGPGTRLTVT.

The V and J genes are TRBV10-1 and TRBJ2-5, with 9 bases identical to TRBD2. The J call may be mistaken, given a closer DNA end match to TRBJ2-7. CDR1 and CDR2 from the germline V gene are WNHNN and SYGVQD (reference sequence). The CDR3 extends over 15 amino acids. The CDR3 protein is CASSSTSGGTYEQYF. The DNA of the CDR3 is TGCGCCAGCAGTTCGACTAGCGGAGGGACCTACGAGCAGTACTTC.

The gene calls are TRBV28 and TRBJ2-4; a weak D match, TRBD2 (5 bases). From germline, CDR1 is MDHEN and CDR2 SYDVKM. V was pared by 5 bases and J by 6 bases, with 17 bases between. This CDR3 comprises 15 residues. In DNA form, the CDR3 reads TGTGCCAGCAGTCCACCTGGCGGACTCTTAAACATTCAGTACTTC. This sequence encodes CASSPPGGLLNIQYF.

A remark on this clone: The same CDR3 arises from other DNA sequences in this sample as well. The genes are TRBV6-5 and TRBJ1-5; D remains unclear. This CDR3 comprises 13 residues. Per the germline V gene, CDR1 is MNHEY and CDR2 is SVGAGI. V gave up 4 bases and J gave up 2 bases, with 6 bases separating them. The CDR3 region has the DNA TGTGCCAGCAGTTCGGGTGGCAATCAGCCCCAGCATTTT. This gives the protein CASSSGGNQPQHF.

The DNA for the CDR3 is TGTGCCAGCAGCCCTAGAGGGGACAGGGGGGGCACTGAAGCTTTCTTT. Amino acid sequence: CASSPRGDRGGTEAFF. This chain uses TRBV9 with TRBJ1-1, with TRBD1 identical over 11 bases. The CDR3 covers 16 residues. Germline V gene data show CDR1 as SGDLS and CDR2 as YYNGEE. Trimming removed 4 bases from V and 4 bases from J; junction bases left unmatched: 9. Complete variable domain (other parts from reference TRBV9 and TRBJ1-1): DSGVTQTPKHLITATGQRVTLRCSPRSGDLSVYWYQQSLDQGLQFLIQYYNGEERAKGNILERFSAQQFPDLHSELNLSSLELGDSALYFCASSPRGDRGGTEAFFGQGTRLTVV.

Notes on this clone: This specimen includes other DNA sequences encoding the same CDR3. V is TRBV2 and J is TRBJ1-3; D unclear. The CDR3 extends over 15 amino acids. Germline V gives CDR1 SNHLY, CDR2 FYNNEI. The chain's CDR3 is CASTSEGISGNTIYF. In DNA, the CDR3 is TGTGCTTCTACCTCCGAGGGAATCTCTGGAAACACCATATATTTT.

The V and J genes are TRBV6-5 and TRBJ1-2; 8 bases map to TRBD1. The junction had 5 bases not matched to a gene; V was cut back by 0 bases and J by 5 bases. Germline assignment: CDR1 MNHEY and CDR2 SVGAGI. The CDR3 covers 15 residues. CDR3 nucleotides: TGTGCCAGCAGTTACTCGATAGGGACAGGATATGGCTACACCTTC. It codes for CASSYSIGTGYGYTF.

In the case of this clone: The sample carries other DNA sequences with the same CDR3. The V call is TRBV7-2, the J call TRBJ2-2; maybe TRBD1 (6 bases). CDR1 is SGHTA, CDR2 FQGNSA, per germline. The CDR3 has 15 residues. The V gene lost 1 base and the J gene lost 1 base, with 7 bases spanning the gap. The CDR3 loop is CASSLGRGNTGELFF. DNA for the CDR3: TGTGCCAGCAGCTTAGGCAGGGGGAACACCGGGGAGCTGTTTTTT.

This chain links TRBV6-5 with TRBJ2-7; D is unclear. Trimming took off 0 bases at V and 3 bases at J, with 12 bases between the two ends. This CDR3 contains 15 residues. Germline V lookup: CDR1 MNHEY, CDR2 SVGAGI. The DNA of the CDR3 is TGTGCCAGCAGTTACTCGGCTCTACAGAGCTACGAGCAGTACTTC. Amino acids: CASSYSALQSYEQYF.

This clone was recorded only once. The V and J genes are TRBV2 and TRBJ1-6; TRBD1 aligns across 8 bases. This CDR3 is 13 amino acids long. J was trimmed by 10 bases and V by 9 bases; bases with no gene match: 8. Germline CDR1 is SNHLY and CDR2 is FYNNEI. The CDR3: CARTGEVGSPLHF. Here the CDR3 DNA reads TGTGCCAGGACAGGGGAGGTTGGCTCACCCCTCCACTTT. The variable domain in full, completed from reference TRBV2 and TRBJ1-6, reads EPEVTQTPSHQVTQMGQEVILRCVPISNHLYFYWYRQILGQKVEFLVSFYNNEISEKSEIFDDQFSVERPDGSNFTLKIRSTKLEDSAMYFCARTGEVGSPLHFGNGTRLTVT.

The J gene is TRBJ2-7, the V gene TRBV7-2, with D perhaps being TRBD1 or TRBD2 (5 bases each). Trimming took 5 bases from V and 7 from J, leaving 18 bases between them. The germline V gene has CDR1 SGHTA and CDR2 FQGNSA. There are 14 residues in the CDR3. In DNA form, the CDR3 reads TGTGCCAGCAGCCTCGGGACGCGCCTGCGGGAGCAGTACTTC. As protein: CASSLGTRLREQYF.

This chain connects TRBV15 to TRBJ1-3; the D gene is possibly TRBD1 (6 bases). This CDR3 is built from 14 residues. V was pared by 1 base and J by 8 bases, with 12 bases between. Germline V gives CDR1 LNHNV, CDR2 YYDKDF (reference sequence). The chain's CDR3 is CATSRGTGQDTIYF. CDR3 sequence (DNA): TGTGCCACCAGCAGAGGTACAGGGCAGGACACCATATATTTT.

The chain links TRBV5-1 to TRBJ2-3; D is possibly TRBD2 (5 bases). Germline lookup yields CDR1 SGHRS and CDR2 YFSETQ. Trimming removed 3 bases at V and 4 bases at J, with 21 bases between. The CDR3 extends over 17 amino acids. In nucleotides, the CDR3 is TGCGCCAGCAGCTCATCACCCCGGGGTGAGGGCGCAGATACGCAGTATTTT. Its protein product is CASSSSPRGEGADTQYF.

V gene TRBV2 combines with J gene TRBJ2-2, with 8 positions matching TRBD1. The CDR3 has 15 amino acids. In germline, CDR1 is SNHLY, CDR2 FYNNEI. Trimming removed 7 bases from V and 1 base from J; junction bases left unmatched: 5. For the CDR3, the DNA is TGTGCCAGCAATAGGGACAGGCAGAACACCGGGGAGCTGTTTTTT. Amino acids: CASNRDRQNTGELFF.

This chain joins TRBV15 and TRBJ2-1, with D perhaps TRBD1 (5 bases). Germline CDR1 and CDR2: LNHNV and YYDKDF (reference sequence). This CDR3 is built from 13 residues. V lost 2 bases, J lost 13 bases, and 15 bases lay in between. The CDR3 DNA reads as TGTGCCACCAGCAGAAATATAGGACAAGCACAGTTCTTC. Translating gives CATSRNIGQAQFF.

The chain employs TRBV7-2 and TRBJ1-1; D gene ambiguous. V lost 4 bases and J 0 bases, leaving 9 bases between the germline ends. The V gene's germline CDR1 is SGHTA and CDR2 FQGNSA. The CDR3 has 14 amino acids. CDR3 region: CASSSQFMNTEAFF. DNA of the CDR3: TGTGCCAGCAGCTCACAATTTATGAACACTGAAGCTTTCTTT.

CDR3 sequence reads: CASSQDQAQPQHF. As DNA, the CDR3 is TGCGCCAGCAGCCAAGATCAAGCTCAGCCCCAGCATTTT. This chain uses TRBV4-3 with TRBJ1-5; D gene ambiguous. V was shortened by 0 bases and J by 6 bases, with 6 bases between the two germline ends. Germline loops: CDR1 LGHNA, CDR2 YSLEER. The CDR3 runs to 13 residues.

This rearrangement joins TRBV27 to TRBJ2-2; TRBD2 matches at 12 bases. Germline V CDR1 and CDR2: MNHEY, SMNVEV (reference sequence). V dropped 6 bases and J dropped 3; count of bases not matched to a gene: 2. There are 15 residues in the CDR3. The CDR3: CASRGLAGYTGELFF. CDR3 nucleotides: TGTGCCAGCAGGGGACTAGCGGGTTACACCGGGGAGCTGTTTTTT.

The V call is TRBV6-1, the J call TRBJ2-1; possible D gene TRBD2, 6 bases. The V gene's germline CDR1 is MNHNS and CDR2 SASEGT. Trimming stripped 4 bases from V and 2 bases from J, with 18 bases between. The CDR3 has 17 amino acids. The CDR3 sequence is CASSANLGTGAYNEQFF. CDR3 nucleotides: TGTGCCAGCAGTGCCAACCTCGGGACGGGGGCCTACAATGAGCAGTTCTTC.